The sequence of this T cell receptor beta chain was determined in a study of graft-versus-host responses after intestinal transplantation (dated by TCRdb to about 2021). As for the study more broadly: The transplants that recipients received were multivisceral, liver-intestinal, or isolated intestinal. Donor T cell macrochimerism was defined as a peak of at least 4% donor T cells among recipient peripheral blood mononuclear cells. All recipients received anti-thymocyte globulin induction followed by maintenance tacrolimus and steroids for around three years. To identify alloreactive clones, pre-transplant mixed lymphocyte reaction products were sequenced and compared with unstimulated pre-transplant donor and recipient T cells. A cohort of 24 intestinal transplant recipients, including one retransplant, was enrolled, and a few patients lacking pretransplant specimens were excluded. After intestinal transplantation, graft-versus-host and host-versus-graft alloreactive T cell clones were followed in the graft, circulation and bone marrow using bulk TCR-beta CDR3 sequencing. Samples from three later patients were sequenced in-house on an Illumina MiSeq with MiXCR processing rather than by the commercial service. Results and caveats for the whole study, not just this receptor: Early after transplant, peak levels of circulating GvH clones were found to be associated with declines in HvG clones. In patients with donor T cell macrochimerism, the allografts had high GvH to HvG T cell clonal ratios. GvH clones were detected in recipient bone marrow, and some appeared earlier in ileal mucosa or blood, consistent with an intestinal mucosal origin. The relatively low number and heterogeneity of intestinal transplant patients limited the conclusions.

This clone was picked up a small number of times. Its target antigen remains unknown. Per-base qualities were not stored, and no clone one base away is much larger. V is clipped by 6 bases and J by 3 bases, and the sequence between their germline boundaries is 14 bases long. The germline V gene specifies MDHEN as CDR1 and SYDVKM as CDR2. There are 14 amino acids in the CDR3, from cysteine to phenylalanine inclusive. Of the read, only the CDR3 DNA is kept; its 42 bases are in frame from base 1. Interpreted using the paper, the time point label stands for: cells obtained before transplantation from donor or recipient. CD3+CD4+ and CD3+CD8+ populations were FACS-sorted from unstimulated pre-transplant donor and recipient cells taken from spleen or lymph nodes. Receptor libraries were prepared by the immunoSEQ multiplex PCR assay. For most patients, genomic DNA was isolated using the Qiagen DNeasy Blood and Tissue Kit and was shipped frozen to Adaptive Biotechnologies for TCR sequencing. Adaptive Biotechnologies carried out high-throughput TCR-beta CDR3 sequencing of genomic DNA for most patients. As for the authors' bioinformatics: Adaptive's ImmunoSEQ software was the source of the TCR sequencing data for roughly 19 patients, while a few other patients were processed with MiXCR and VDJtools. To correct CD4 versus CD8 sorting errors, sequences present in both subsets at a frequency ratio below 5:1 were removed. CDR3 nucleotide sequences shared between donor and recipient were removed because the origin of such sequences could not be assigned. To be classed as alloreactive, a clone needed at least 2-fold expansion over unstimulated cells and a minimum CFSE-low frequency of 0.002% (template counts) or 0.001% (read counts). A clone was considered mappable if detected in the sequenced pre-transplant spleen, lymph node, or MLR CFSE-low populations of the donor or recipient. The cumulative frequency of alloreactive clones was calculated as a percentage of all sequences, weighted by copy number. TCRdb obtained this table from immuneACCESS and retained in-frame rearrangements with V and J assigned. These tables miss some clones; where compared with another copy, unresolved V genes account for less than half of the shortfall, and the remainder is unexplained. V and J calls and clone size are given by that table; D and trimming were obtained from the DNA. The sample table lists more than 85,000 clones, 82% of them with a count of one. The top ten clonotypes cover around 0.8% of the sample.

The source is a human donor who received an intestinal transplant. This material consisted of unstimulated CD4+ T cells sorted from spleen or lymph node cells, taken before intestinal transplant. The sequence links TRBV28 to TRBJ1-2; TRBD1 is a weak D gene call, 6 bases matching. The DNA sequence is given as TGTGCCAGCAGCGTAGCGGGGGCACACTATGGCTACACCTTC. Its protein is CASSVAGAHYGYTF.